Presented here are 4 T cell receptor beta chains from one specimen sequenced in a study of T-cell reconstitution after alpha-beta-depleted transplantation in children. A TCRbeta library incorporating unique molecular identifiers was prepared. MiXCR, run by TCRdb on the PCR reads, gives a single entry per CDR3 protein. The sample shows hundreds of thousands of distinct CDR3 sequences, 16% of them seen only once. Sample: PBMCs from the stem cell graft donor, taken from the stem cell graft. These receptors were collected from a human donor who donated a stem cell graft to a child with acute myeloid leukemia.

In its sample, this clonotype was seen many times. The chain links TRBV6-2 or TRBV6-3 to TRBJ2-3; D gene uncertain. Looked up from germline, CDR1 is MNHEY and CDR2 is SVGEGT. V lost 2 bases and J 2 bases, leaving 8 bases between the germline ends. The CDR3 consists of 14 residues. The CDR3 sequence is CASSYEDFTDTQYF. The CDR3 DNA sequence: TGTGCCAGCAGTTACGAGGATTTCACAGATACGCAGTATTTT.

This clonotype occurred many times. The CDR3 bases are TGTGCCAGCAGTCGATCGACGGGACAGGGAGCAGATACGCAGTATTTT. Translated: CASSRSTGQGADTQYF. The chain uses TRBV7-2 and TRBJ2-3; 9 bases line up with TRBD1. CDR1 and CDR2 (germline): SGHTA, FQGNSA. Trimming cost V 6 bases and J 4 bases; bases outside gene matches: 11. CDR3 length equals 16 residues. The full variable domain, completed using reference TRBV7-2 and TRBJ2-3, is GAGVSQSPSNKVTEKGKDVELRCDPISGHTALYWYRQSLGQGLEFLIYFQGNSAPDKSGLPSDRFSAERTGGSVSTLTIQRTQQEDSAVYLCASSRSTGQGADTQYFGPGTRLTVL.

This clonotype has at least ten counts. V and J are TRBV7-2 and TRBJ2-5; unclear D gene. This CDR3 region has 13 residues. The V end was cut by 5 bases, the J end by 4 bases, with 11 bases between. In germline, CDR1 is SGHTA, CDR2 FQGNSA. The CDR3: CASSRWSSETQYF. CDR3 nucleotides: TGTGCCAGCAGCCGCTGGAGCTCAGAGACCCAGTACTTC.

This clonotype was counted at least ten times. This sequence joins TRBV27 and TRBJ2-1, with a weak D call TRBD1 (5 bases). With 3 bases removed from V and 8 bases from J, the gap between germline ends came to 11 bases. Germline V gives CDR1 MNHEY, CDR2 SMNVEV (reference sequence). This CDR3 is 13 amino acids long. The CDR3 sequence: CASSLGQGYEQFF. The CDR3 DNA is TGTGCCAGCAGTTTGGGGCAGGGCTATGAGCAGTTCTTC.